Shown below are 7 T cell receptor beta chains from a single sample sequenced in a study of T cells in Graves' hyperthyroidism and ophthalmopathy (dated by TCRdb to about 2019). Library creation used multiplex PCR. TCRdb names Illumina HiSeq 2000 as the instrument used. Amplification of TCR beta CDR3 regions was carried out from RNA transcripts. The first round of RT-PCR for the TCR CDR3 was performed with the HTBI primer set and the Qiagen OneStep RT-PCR kit. TCRdb reprocessing: public reads trimmed at Q25 with fastp, clones called with MiXCR, in-frame beta chains kept. Every entry covers one CDR3 protein and lists the most common genes and DNA from its rows. The sample profile shows about 560,000 distinct CDR3 sequences; around 15% of them were found once. The ten largest clones take up 18% of the sample. The source material was blood. The source is a woman in her late teens or twenties with Graves' hyperthyroidism.

Ten or more counts support this clonotype. The chain combines TRBV30 with TRBJ2-2; 8 bases align to TRBD1. Germline V gives CDR1 GTSNPN, CDR2 SVGIG (reference sequence). The trim removed 6 bases at V and 5 bases at J, leaving 8 bases unmatched. This CDR3 is 14 amino acids long. Written as DNA, the CDR3 is TGTGCCTGCCCCAGGACAGGGCGGACCGGGGAGCTGTTTTTT. Amino acids: CACPRTGRTGELFF. The full variable domain, with the rest looked up from reference TRBV30 and TRBJ2-2, is SQTIHQWPATLVQPVGSPLSLECTVEGTSNPNLYWYRQAAGRGLQLLFYSVGIGQISSEVPQNLSASRPQDRQFILSSKKLLLSDSGFYLCACPRTGRTGELFFGEGSRLTVL.

This clonotype was observed once. The chain carries TRBV4-3 and TRBJ1-2, with D hard to call. CDR3 size: 14 residues. Trimming removed 4 bases at V and 4 bases at J, with 13 bases between. Germline values: CDR1 LGHNA, CDR2 YSLEER. Written as DNA, the CDR3 is TGCGCCAGCAGCCCAAAAAGGGATTCCTATGGCTACACCTTC. Translating gives CASSPKRDSYGYTF.

This clonotype came up many times. The chain has TRBV11-2 and TRBJ2-1; 8 nucleotides agree with TRBD2. V lost 7 bases, J lost 2 bases, and 7 bases stayed unmatched. The CDR3 totals 15 residues. CDR1 is SGHAT, CDR2 FQNNGV, per germline. CDR3 protein: CASTSTSGPYNEQFF. The DNA for the CDR3 is TGTGCCAGCACCAGTACTAGCGGACCCTACAATGAGCAGTTCTTC.

Only a few counts were recorded for this clonotype. The genes are TRBV7-2 and TRBJ2-2, with D perhaps matching TRBD2 (6 bases). With 2 bases removed from V and 5 bases from J, the gap between germline ends came to 21 bases. The CDR3 sequence is 18 residues long. Germline CDR1 reads SGHTA; CDR2 reads FQGNSA. The CDR3 sequence: CASSLFRGRFVRTGELFF. In nucleotides, the CDR3 is TGTGCCAGCAGCTTATTTCGGGGGAGGTTCGTAAGAACCGGGGAGCTGTTTTTT.

This clonotype was counted a few times. The rearrangement uses TRBV6-1 and TRBJ2-5, with D unresolved. The CDR3 runs to 12 residues. Germline values: CDR1 MNHNS, CDR2 SASEGT. The ends were cut back, 6 bases at V and 1 base at J, with 6 bases in the middle. DNA for the CDR3: TGTGCCAGCAGGACATCCCAAGAGACCCAGTACTTC. It yields the protein CASRTSQETQYF.

This clonotype was recorded many times. The chain links TRBV11-3 to TRBJ1-1; D possibly corresponds to TRBD1 (6 bases). Germline CDR1 and CDR2: SGHNT and YENEEA. The CDR3 is made up of 17 amino acids. The V and J ends lost 5 bases and 2 bases respectively, with 21 bases between them. CDR3 amino acids: CASSLSTRQAANTEAFF. CDR3 nucleotides: TGTGCCAGCAGCCTATCCACTCGACAGGCGGCCAACACTGAAGCTTTCTTT.

This sequence joins TRBV19 and TRBJ2-2; the D gene is possibly TRBD2 (5 bases). Per the germline V gene, CDR1 is LNHDA and CDR2 is SQIVND (reference sequence). The CDR3 covers 15 residues. The ends were cut back, 6 bases at V and 1 base at J, with 12 bases in the middle. The CDR3 coding sequence is TGTGCCAGTAGGTACGGGAATCAGAACACCGGGGAGCTGTTTTTT. It encodes CASRYGNQNTGELFF. Using reference TRBV19 and TRBJ2-2 for the parts outside the CDR3, the full variable domain is DGGITQSPKYLFRKEGQNVTLSCEQNLNHDAMYWYRQDPGQGLRLIYYSQIVNDFQKGDIAEGYSVSREKKESFPLTVTSAQKNPTAFYLCASRYGNQNTGELFFGEGSRLTVL.